A selection of T cell receptor beta chains follows, all from one sample in a study of blood T cell repertoires in COVID-19. Only in-frame clones appear in the TCRdb table, and some are missing; sequencing was by immunoSEQ multiplex PCR. The table has about 480,000 clones, roughly nine tenths seen once. The sequenced sample consisted of peripheral blood. Receptors were obtained from a woman aged 50 to 60 with COVID-19, enrolled during active disease. Both conserved end residues are part of each CDR3. A D gene is named only where the DNA matches it firmly. A row's size may be missing; if present it is once, few, many or a size class.

j_gene: TRBJ2-6; v_gene: TRBV6-2/TRBV6-3; abundance: few; d_gene: .; CDR3aa: CASSDRIPRLTGANVLTF; CDR3nt: TGTGCCAGCAGCGACAGGATACCCCGGTTGACAGGGGCCAACGTCCTGACTTTC
j_gene: TRBJ1-2; v_gene: TRBV30; abundance: .; d_gene: TRBD1; CDR3aa: CAWSAHDRVYGYTF; CDR3nt: TGTGCCTGGAGTGCCCATGACAGGGTATATGGCTACACCTTC
j_gene: TRBJ2-3; v_gene: TRBV12-3/TRBV12-4; abundance: once; d_gene: .; CDR3aa: CASSLQGRDTQYF; CDR3nt: TGTGCCAGCAGTTTACAGGGGCGGGATACGCAGTATTTT
j_gene: TRBJ1-1; v_gene: TRBV18; abundance: .; d_gene: .; CDR3aa: CASSHEVDIEAFF; CDR3nt: TGTGCCAGCTCCCACGAGGTGGATATTGAAGCTTTCTTT
j_gene: TRBJ1-5; v_gene: TRBV28; abundance: .; d_gene: .; CDR3aa: CATRELQTPQHF; CDR3nt: TGTGCCACCCGGGAGTTGCAAACGCCCCAGCATTTT
j_gene: TRBJ1-2; v_gene: TRBV6-1; abundance: .; d_gene: TRBD1; CDR3aa: CASSEGPGQVYGYTF; CDR3nt: TGTGCCAGCAGTGAAGGGCCGGGACAGGTCTATGGCTACACCTTC
j_gene: TRBJ1-2; v_gene: TRBV3-1/TRBV3-2; abundance: .; d_gene: TRBD1; CDR3aa: CASSQAPDRGHGYTF; CDR3nt: TGTGCCAGCAGCCAAGCCCCGGACAGGGGCCATGGCTACACCTTC
j_gene: TRBJ2-7; v_gene: TRBV12-3/TRBV12-4; abundance: .; d_gene: TRBD1; CDR3aa: CASSLGQLYEQYF; CDR3nt: TGTGCCAGCAGTCTGGGACAGCTCTACGAGCAGTACTTC
j_gene: TRBJ1-2; v_gene: TRBV10-3; abundance: .; d_gene: .; CDR3aa: CAITWGALGGYTF; CDR3nt: TGTGCCATCACCTGGGGGGCTCTGGGAGGGTACACCTTC
j_gene: TRBJ2-2; v_gene: TRBV19; abundance: .; d_gene: TRBD1; CDR3aa: CASRQGYTGELFF; CDR3nt: TGTGCCAGCAGACAGGGTTACACCGGGGAGCTGTTTTTT
j_gene: TRBJ2-4; v_gene: TRBV18; abundance: .; d_gene: .; CDR3aa: CASSPSNTGTIQYF; CDR3nt: TGTGCCAGCTCACCTTCGAACACCGGGACAATTCAGTACTTC
j_gene: TRBJ1-1; v_gene: TRBV29-1; abundance: .; d_gene: .; CDR3aa: CSVEAGSVRAEAFF; CDR3nt: TGCAGCGTTGAAGCGGGGTCGGTAAGGGCGGAAGCTTTCTTT
j_gene: TRBJ1-1; v_gene: TRBV3-1/TRBV3-2; abundance: .; d_gene: .; CDR3aa: CASSPPWANTEAFF; CDR3nt: TGTGCCAGCAGCCCCCCGTGGGCGAACACTGAAGCTTTCTTT
j_gene: TRBJ1-2; v_gene: TRBV6-1; abundance: .; d_gene: TRBD1; CDR3aa: CASSEVPGQGARRIGLYGYTF; CDR3nt: TGTGCCAGCAGTGAAGTACCAGGACAGGGGGCGCGCCGCATAGGGTTATATGGCTACACCTTC
j_gene: TRBJ1-4; v_gene: TRBV9; abundance: .; d_gene: TRBD1; CDR3aa: CASSETTGANEKLFF; CDR3nt: TGTGCCAGCAGCGAGACGACAGGGGCCAATGAAAAACTGTTTTTT
j_gene: TRBJ2-3; v_gene: TRBV18; abundance: .; d_gene: TRBD2; CDR3aa: CASRTSGGADTQYF; CDR3nt: TGTGCCAGCCGGACTAGCGGGGGGGCAGATACGCAGTATTTT
j_gene: TRBJ2-7; v_gene: TRBV5-1; abundance: .; d_gene: .; CDR3aa: CASSLDFYEQYF; CDR3nt: TGCGCCAGCAGCCTGGACTTCTACGAGCAGTACTTC
j_gene: TRBJ1-5; v_gene: TRBV19; abundance: .; d_gene: .; CDR3aa: CASGLDQPQHF; CDR3nt: TGTGCCAGTGGGCTGGATCAGCCCCAGCATTTT
j_gene: TRBJ1-2; v_gene: TRBV9; abundance: .; d_gene: TRBD1; CDR3aa: CASSAYRDRGLHGYTF; CDR3nt: TGTGCCAGCAGCGCTTACCGGGACAGGGGACTTCATGGCTACACCTTC
j_gene: TRBJ2-1; v_gene: TRBV28; abundance: .; d_gene: .; CDR3aa: CASSPPSYNEQFF; CDR3nt: TGTGCCAGCAGCCCTCCTTCCTACAATGAGCAGTTCTTC
j_gene: TRBJ1-4; v_gene: TRBV5-5; abundance: .; d_gene: TRBD1; CDR3aa: CASSPEGTGVQKLFF; CDR3nt: TGTGCCAGCAGCCCGGAGGGGACAGGGGTGCAGAAACTGTTTTTT
j_gene: TRBJ1-5; v_gene: TRBV28; abundance: .; d_gene: .; CDR3aa: CASSFPDSSNQPQHF; CDR3nt: TGTGCCAGCAGTTTCCCCGACAGTAGCAATCAGCCCCAGCATTTT
j_gene: TRBJ2-3; v_gene: TRBV7-3; abundance: .; d_gene: .; CDR3aa: CASSPDRNRFGSDTQYF; CDR3nt: TGTGCCAGCAGCCCGGATCGAAACAGATTTGGCTCGGATACGCAGTATTTT
j_gene: TRBJ1-1; v_gene: TRBV7-2; abundance: .; d_gene: .; CDR3aa: CASSSPIHLEAFF; CDR3nt: TGTGCCAGCAGCTCCCCGATACACCTTGAAGCTTTCTTT
j_gene: TRBJ1-1; v_gene: TRBV5-1; abundance: .; d_gene: .; CDR3aa: CASMKYREGGVYTEAFF; CDR3nt: TGCGCCAGCATGAAGTACAGGGAGGGCGGAGTGTACACTGAAGCTTTCTTT
j_gene: TRBJ2-2; v_gene: TRBV2; abundance: .; d_gene: .; CDR3aa: CASSESGELFF; CDR3nt: TGTGCCAGCAGTGAATCAGGGGAGCTGTTTTTT
j_gene: TRBJ1-2; v_gene: TRBV5-1; abundance: .; d_gene: TRBD1; CDR3aa: CASSPTGETGYTF; CDR3nt: TGCGCCAGCAGCCCTACAGGGGAGACCGGCTACACCTTC
j_gene: TRBJ2-6; v_gene: TRBV19; abundance: .; d_gene: TRBD1; CDR3aa: CASSWVEGQVSSGANVLTF; CDR3nt: TGTGCCAGTAGTTGGGTCGAGGGACAGGTTTCCTCTGGGGCCAACGTCCTGACTTTC
j_gene: TRBJ1-2; v_gene: TRBV6-5; abundance: .; d_gene: .; CDR3aa: CASRTLPGYGYTF; CDR3nt: TGTGCCAGCAGGACCCTCCCGGGCTATGGCTACACCTTC
j_gene: TRBJ1-2; v_gene: TRBV10-3; abundance: .; d_gene: .; CDR3aa: CAITDQEQGGYGYTF; CDR3nt: TGTGCCATCACCGACCAAGAACAGGGTGGGTATGGCTACACCTTC
j_gene: TRBJ2-1; v_gene: TRBV6-5; abundance: .; d_gene: TRBD2; CDR3aa: CASSPTSGIYNEQFF; CDR3nt: TGTGCCAGCAGTCCAACTAGCGGGATCTACAATGAGCAGTTCTTC
j_gene: TRBJ1-4; v_gene: TRBV4-1; abundance: .; d_gene: TRBD1; CDR3aa: CASSPWTGEEEKLFF; CDR3nt: TGCGCCAGCAGCCCATGGACAGGGGAGGAAGAAAAACTGTTTTTT
j_gene: TRBJ1-1; v_gene: TRBV7-2; abundance: .; d_gene: .; CDR3aa: CASSWSDGNTEAFF; CDR3nt: TGTGCCAGCAGCTGGAGTGACGGGAACACTGAAGCTTTCTTT